This T cell receptor (beta chain) emerged from a study of T cells after yellow fever vaccination. TCRdb used MiXCR to reprocess the 5' RACE reads, holding one entry per CDR3 protein. The sample lists 30,000 to 40,000 distinct CDR3 sequences; about 6.3% were seen once. The sequence was collected from a man younger than 35 who received the YFV17D yellow fever vaccine. The source was PBMCs, either bulk or a sorted T-cell subset (CD4+, CD8+, memory, or dextramer-sorted; not recorded which), collected on the day of the first yellow fever vaccination.

The CDR3 nucleotides are TGTGCCAGTAGTAAAGACAGAAATCAGCCCCAGCATTTT. Amino acids: CASSKDRNQPQHF. This chain links TRBV19 with TRBJ1-5, with D possibly TRBD1 on 5 matching bases. Germline CDR1 and CDR2: LNHDA and SQIVND (reference sequence). Deletions cut 4 bases from V and 4 bases from J, with 8 bases between. The CDR3 covers 13 residues.